This TCR beta chain was identified during a study of blood T cell repertoires in COVID-19. At the level of the study: COVID-19 samples, acute and convalescent, were from the United States, Italy and Spain. Sources were T cells, B-cell-depleted T cells, or PBMCs; the material itself was cDNA or gDNA.

Authors' data handling: Cell counts per sample came from amplifying reference gene primers. Clones were sequenced by immunoSEQ multiplex PCR, and TCRdb holds only the in-frame ones, with some missing. Clone size and the V and J calls come from that table; the DNA yielded D and trimming. The repertoire holds a few hundred thousand clones, with 88% as singletons. The CDR3 extends over 14 amino acids. Germline V lookup: CDR1 SGHTA, CDR2 FQGNSA. Trimming cost V 5 bases and J 6 bases; bases outside gene matches: 7. The chain links TRBV7-2 to TRBJ1-2, with 9 bases fitting TRBD1. This receptor was identified in a woman under 40 with acute or convalescent COVID-19. Sample: peripheral blood. CDR3: CASSPDRGYDGYTF. The CDR3 DNA reads as TGTGCCAGCAGCCCGGACAGGGGTTATGATGGCTACACCTTC.